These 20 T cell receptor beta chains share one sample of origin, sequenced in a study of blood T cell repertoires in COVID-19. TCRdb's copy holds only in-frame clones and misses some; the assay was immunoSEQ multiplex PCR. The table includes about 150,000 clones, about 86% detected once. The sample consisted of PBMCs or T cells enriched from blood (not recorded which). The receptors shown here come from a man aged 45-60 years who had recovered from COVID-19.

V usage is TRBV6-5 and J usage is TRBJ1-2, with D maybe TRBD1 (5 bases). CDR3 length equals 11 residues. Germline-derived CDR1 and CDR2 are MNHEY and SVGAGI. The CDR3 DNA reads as TGTGTCGCCTCCGGGGGCTATGGCTACACCTTC. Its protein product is CVASGGYGYTF.

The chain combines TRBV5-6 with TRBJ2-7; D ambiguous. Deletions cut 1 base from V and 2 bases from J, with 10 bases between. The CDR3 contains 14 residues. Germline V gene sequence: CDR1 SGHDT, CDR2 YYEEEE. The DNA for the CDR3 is TGTGCCAGCAGCTTGTTTGGTACTGCCTACGAGCAGTACTTC. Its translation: CASSLFGTAYEQYF.

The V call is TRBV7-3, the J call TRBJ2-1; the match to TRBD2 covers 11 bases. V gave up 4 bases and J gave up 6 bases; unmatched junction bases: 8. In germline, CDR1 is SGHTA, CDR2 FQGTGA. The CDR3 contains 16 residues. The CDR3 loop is CASSSLAGGPLNEQFF. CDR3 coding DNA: TGTGCCAGCAGCTCCTTAGCGGGGGGGCCGCTCAATGAGCAGTTCTTC.

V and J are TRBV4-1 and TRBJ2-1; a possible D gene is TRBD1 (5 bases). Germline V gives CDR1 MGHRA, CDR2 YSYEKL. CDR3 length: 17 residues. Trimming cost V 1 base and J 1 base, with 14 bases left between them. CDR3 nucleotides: TGCGCCAGCAGCCAAGTGGACATGGGTCTTTCCTACAATGAGCAGTTCTTC. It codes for CASSQVDMGLSYNEQFF.

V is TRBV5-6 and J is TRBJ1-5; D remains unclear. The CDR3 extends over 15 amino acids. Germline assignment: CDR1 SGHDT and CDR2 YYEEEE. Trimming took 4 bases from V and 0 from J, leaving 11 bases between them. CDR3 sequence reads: CASSGRHLSNQPQHF. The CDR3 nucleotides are TGTGCCAGCAGCGGAAGACACCTTAGCAATCAGCCCCAGCATTTT. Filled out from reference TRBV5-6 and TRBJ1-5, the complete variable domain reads DAGVTQSPTHLIKTRGQQVTLRCSPKSGHDTVSWYQQALGQGPQFIFQYYEEEERQRGNFPDRFSGHQFPNYSSELNVNALLLGDSALYLCASSGRHLSNQPQHFGDGTRLSIL.

CDR3 bases: TGTGCCAGCAGTTACTCAGCGACAGGGAGAGGTACTGAAGCTTTCTTT. Encoded protein: CASSYSATGRGTEAFF. The chain links TRBV6-5 to TRBJ1-1; 7 bases are a match to TRBD1. CDR1 is MNHEY and CDR2 is SVGAGI in the germline V gene. There are 16 residues in the CDR3. V was clipped by 0 bases and J by 5 bases; unmatched bases: 9.

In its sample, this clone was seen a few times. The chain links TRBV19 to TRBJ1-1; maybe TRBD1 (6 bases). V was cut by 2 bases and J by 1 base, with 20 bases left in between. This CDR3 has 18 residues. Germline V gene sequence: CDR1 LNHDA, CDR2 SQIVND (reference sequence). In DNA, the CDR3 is TGTGCCAGTAGTATAATGGCCCTGACAGGCCTACAGAACACTGAAGCTTTCTTT. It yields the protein CASSIMALTGLQNTEAFF. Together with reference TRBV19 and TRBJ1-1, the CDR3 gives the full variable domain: DGGITQSPKYLFRKEGQNVTLSCEQNLNHDAMYWYRQDPGQGLRLIYYSQIVNDFQKGDIAEGYSVSREKKESFPLTVTSAQKNPTAFYLCASSIMALTGLQNTEAFFGQGTRLTVV.

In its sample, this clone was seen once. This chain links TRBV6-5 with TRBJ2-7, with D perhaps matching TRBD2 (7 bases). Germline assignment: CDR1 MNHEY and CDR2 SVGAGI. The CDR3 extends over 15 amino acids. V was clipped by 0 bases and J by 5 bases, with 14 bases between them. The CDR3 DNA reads TGTGCCAGCAGTTACTCGAATGCGGGGGCCCACGAGCAGTACTTC. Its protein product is CASSYSNAGAHEQYF.

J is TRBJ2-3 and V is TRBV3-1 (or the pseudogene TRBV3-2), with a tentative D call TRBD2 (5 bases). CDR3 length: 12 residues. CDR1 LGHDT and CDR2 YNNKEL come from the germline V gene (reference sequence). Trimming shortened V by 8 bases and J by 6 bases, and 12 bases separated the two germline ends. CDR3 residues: CASRLRDDTQYF. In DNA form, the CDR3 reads TGTGCCAGCCGACTACGAGATGATACGCAGTATTTT.

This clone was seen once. Written as DNA, the CDR3 is TGCGCCAGCAGTTCGGACAGGGATGAAAAACTGTTTTTT. Residues: CASSSDRDEKLFF. The V and J genes are TRBV5-1 and TRBJ1-4; 8 bases match TRBD1. This CDR3 region has 13 residues. Germline V gene sequence: CDR1 SGHRS, CDR2 YFSETQ. Losses at the gene ends were 5 bases for V and 6 bases for J; bases not matched to a gene: 3.

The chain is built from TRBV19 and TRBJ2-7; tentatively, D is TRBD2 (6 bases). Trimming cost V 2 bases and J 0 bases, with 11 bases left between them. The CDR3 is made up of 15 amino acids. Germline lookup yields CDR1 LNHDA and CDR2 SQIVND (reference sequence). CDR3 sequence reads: CASSILSGYSYEQYF. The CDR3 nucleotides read TGTGCCAGTAGTATATTGAGCGGGTACTCCTACGAGCAGTACTTC.

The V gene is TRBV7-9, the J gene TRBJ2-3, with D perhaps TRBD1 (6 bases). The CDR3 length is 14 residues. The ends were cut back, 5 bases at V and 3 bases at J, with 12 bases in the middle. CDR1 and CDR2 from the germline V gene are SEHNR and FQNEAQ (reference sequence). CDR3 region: CASSQAGVTDTQYF. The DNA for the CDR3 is TGTGCCAGCAGCCAGGCAGGGGTGACAGATACGCAGTATTTT.

The CDR3 spells CASSMPDRGSFEKLFF. The CDR3 DNA reads TGTGCCAGTAGTATGCCAGACAGGGGGAGCTTTGAAAAACTGTTTTTT. The chain carries TRBV19 and TRBJ1-4; 9 positions agree with TRBD1. With V trimmed by 3 bases and J by 7 bases, 9 bases remained unmatched. CDR3 length equals 16 residues. Germline assignment: CDR1 LNHDA and CDR2 SQIVND (reference sequence).

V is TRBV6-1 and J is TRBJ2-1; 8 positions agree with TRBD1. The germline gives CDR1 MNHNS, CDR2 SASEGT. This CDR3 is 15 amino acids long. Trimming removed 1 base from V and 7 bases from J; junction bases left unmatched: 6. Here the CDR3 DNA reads TGTGCCAGCAGTGAAGGGGCGACAGGGGTTAATGAGCAGTTCTTC. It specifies CASSEGATGVNEQFF.

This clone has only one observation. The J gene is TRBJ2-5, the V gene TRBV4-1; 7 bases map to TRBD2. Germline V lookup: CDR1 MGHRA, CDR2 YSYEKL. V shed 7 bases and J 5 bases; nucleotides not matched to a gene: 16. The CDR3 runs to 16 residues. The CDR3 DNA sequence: TGCGCCAGCACCAGAGGTGGCGGGGGACGGGGGGAGACCCAGTACTTC. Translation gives CASTRGGGGRGETQYF.

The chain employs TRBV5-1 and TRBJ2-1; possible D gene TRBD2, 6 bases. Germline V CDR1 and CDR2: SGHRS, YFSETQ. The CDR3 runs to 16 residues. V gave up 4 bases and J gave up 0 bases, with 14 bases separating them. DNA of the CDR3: TGCGCCAGCAGCATGAGCGGGCAAAGCTCCTACAATGAGCAGTTCTTC. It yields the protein CASSMSGQSSYNEQFF.

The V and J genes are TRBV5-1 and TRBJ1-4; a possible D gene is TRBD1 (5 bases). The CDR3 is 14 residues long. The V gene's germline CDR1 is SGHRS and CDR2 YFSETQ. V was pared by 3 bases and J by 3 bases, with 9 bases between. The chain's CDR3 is CASSSTGPNEKLFF. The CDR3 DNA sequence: TGCGCCAGCAGCTCCACAGGACCTAATGAAAAACTGTTTTTT.

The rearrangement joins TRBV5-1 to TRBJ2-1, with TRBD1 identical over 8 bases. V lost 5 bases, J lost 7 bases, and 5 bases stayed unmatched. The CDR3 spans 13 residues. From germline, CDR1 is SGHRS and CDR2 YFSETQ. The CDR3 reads CASRQGQVNEQFF. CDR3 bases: TGCGCCAGCAGACAGGGACAGGTGAATGAGCAGTTCTTC.

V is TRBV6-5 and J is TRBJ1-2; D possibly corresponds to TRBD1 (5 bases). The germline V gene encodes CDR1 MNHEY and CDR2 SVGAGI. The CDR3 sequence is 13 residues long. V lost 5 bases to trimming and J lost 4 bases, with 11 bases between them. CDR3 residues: CASSIGGGYGYTF. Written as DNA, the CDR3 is TGTGCCAGCAGTATCGGGGGTGGCTATGGCTACACCTTC.

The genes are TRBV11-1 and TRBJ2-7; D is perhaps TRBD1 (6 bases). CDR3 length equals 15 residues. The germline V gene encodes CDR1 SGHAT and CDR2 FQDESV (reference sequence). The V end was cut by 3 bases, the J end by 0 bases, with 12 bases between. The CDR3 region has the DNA TGTGCCAGCAGCTTCGTACAGGGAATCTCCTACGAGCAGTACTTC. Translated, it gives CASSFVQGISYEQYF.